What follows is one TCR beta chain and its context. The data were produced by immunoSEQ multiplex PCR, yet TCRdb's version contains in-frame clones alone and is incomplete. The sample has around 190,000 clones, 65% to 90% seen once; the top ten hold 1.5%. This CDR3 has 14 amino acids. The V end was cut by 0 bases, the J end by 5 bases, with 11 bases between. CDR1 is KGHSY, CDR2 FQNENV, per germline. These data originate in a study of blood T cell repertoires in COVID-19. This sequence joins TRBV16 and TRBJ2-7; a possible D gene is TRBD2 (5 bases). Sequences were obtained from peripheral blood. The receptor was derived from a human donor in a cohort sampled during active COVID-19. CDR3 coding DNA: TGTGCCAGCAGCCAATCTTCTAGCACCCACGAGCAGTACTTC. Protein sequence: CASSQSSSTHEQYF.